The subject of this entry is one TCR beta chain. What it binds is unknown. The data derive from a study of T cells in narcolepsy. Overall study context: Patients with NT1 or NT2 and healthy control donors were enrolled. General study results and limits: Blood of same and different patients, but not healthy controls, reportedly held recurring autoreactive clonotypes. HCRT-specific and TRIB2-specific autoreactive clonotypes appeared among same-patient CSF and blood CD4+ clonotypes. Autoreactive clone sequences were missing from some blood memory CD4+ repertoires.

This CDR3 has 14 residues. Between the trimmed V and J ends, which lost 4 bases and 0 bases, there was a span of 9 bases. Germline CDR1 LNHDA, CDR2 SQIVND (reference sequence). Sequencing was performed with immunoSEQ multiplex PCR; in TCRdb, only in-frame clones are kept and a portion is missing. Seen here are about 24,000 clones, approximately 85% observed once, and the top ten hold roughly 10%. V usage is TRBV19 and J usage is TRBJ1-1; possibly TRBD1 for D (5 bases). This sequence was found in a human donor in good health. Sequencing was carried out using memory (CD45RA-) CD4+ T cells from blood. The DNA of the CDR3 is TGTGCCAGTAGTAGGCTACAGGTGAACACTGAAGCTTTCTTT. Translated: CASSRLQVNTEAFF.